The next 30 T cell receptor beta chains were all read from a single sample in a study of blood T cells in healthy people across ages. Using a J-beta primer mix together with a sample-barcoded 5' primer, a second PCR was run for 7 to 11 cycles. A single record per CDR3 protein comes from TCRdb applying MiXCR to the 5' RACE reads. The data hold around 900,000 distinct CDR3 sequences, with roughly 51% observed a single time. Sequenced input: blood. Receptors were obtained from a woman aged 60-75 years in good health.

This clonotype was detected only a few times. The chain combines TRBV7-9 with TRBJ2-5; unclear D gene. The V gene lost 1 base and the J gene lost 1 base, with 13 bases spanning the gap. There are 16 residues in the CDR3. In germline, CDR1 is SEHNR, CDR2 FQNEAQ (reference sequence). The CDR3 here is CASSLGGGYFQETQYF. The CDR3 DNA reads TGTGCCAGCAGCTTAGGTGGCGGATACTTCCAAGAGACCCAGTACTTC. The variable domain in full, completed from reference TRBV7-9 and TRBJ2-5, reads DTGVSQNPRHKITKRGQNVTFRCDPISEHNRLYWYRQTLGQGPEFLTYFQNEAQLEKSRLLSDRFSAERPKGSFSTLEIQRTEQGDSAMYLCASSLGGGYFQETQYFGPGTRLLVL.

In this sample, this clonotype turned up a few times. This sequence joins TRBV9 and TRBJ1-1; weak D call: TRBD1 (5 bases). CDR1 is SGDLS and CDR2 is YYNGEE in the germline V gene. This CDR3 is built from 16 residues. Deletions cut 6 bases from V and 3 bases from J, with 21 bases between. CDR3 nucleotides: TGTGCCAGCACATCGGGCAGGGATTGGGAGGACACTGAAGCTTTCTTT. As protein: CASTSGRDWEDTEAFF.

The chain joins TRBV29-1 to TRBJ1-5; a possible D gene is TRBD1 (5 bases). Per the germline V gene, CDR1 is SQVTM and CDR2 is ANQGSEA. The CDR3 length is 12 residues. The germline V and J ends were trimmed by 5 bases and 3 bases, with 8 bases remaining between them. The CDR3 loop reads CSVQDNNQPQHF. The CDR3 DNA is TGCAGCGTTCAGGACAACAATCAGCCCCAGCATTTT.

V usage is TRBV20-1 and J usage is TRBJ2-1, with 7 nucleotides matching TRBD2. V shed 7 bases, J shed 2 bases, and the junction held 8 bases outside the gene matches. Germline V gene sequence: CDR1 DFQATT, CDR2 SNEGSKA (reference sequence). The CDR3 covers 14 residues. CDR3 DNA: TGCAGTGGCAGCGGGAATTTGGCCTACAATGAGCAGTTCTTC. Protein: CSGSGNLAYNEQFF.

This clonotype was observed a single time. V usage is TRBV28 and J usage is TRBJ2-4; D tentatively reads TRBD1 or TRBD2 (5 bases each). V lost 10 bases, J lost 4 bases, and 14 bases lay in between. Germline CDR1 is MDHEN and CDR2 is SYDVKM. The CDR3 spans 13 residues. The CDR3: CATGLDVKNIQYF. CDR3 nucleotides: TGTGCCACGGGGCTGGACGTTAAAAACATTCAGTACTTC.

The chain employs TRBV15 and TRBJ2-1, with 7 nucleotides matching TRBD2. The end of the DNA fits TRBJ2-7 better, so the J call may be wrong. The CDR3 loop spans 13 amino acids. Germline loops: CDR1 LNHNV, CDR2 YYDKDF (reference sequence). The CDR3 DNA reads as TGTGCCACCAGCCGGGGACTATACAATGAGCAGTACTTC. Protein product: CATSRGLYNEQYF.

This clonotype is a singleton in its sample. The chain is built from TRBV28 and TRBJ1-4; D is unclear. The CDR3 sequence is 11 residues long. Germline CDR1 is MDHEN and CDR2 is SYDVKM. DNA for the CDR3: TGTGCTGCAGCAACTAATGAAAAACTGTTTTTT. As protein: CAAATNEKLFF.

CDR3 DNA sequence: TGCAGTGCTAGAGTTATGGCGGCCAGGGGCGAGCAGTACTTC. Its protein is CSARVMAARGEQYF. V is TRBV20-1 and J is TRBJ2-7; the D gene is possibly TRBD1 (6 bases). The V end was cut by 1 base, the J end by 6 bases, with 16 bases between. Germline CDR1 reads DFQATT; CDR2 reads SNEGSKA (reference sequence). There are 14 residues in the CDR3.

This clonotype has more than one count but fewer than ten. The chain carries TRBV11-2 and TRBJ2-4, with D unresolved. V was clipped by 4 bases and J by 7 bases, with 17 bases between them. The CDR3 has 15 amino acids. From germline, CDR1 is SGHAT and CDR2 FQNNGV. The CDR3 spells CASSSNLVPGNIQYF. CDR3 sequence (DNA): TGTGCCAGCAGCTCTAACCTGGTGCCTGGGAACATTCAGTACTTC.

This clonotype appeared a few times. The gene calls are TRBV20-1 and TRBJ1-5; D call uncertain. V gave up 5 bases and J gave up 9 bases, with 14 bases separating them. This CDR3 has 12 amino acids. Germline CDR1 is DFQATT and CDR2 is SNEGSKA (reference sequence). The CDR3 coding sequence is TGCAGTGCTCCTACTATATCCAGGCCCCAGCATTTT. Protein product: CSAPTISRPQHF.

The chain combines TRBV12-3 or TRBV12-4 with TRBJ2-1; 11 positions agree with TRBD2. Germline trimming cut 6 bases from V and 6 bases from J; bases unmatched to any gene: 13. The CDR3 totals 17 residues. The CDR3 DNA reads TGTGCCAGCAGCTCCAATCTACTAGCGGGGGTTATCAATGAGCAGTTCTTC. It codes for CASSSNLLAGVINEQFF.

The chain couples TRBV6-1 to TRBJ1-2; possible D gene TRBD1, 6 bases. Germline V gene data show CDR1 as MNHNS and CDR2 as SASEGT. With 8 bases removed from V and 6 bases from J, the gap between germline ends came to 16 bases. The CDR3 is 13 amino acids. The CDR3 here is CASERGGANGYTF. The DNA for the CDR3 is TGTGCCAGCGAGCGGGGGGGCGCAAATGGCTACACCTTC.

The genes are TRBV4-1 and TRBJ2-3, with TRBD2 identical over 7 bases. Germline V gives CDR1 MGHRA, CDR2 YSYEKL. The J segment lost 4 bases and the V segment lost 0 bases, leaving 13 bases of the junction unmatched. The CDR3 has 18 amino acids. The CDR3 loop is CASSQEGGGGDNPDTQYF. Here the CDR3 DNA reads TGCGCCAGCAGCCAAGAGGGTGGCGGGGGAGATAACCCAGATACGCAGTATTTT.

Of note for this clonotype: A much larger clone lies a single base off, so this may be a read error. V usage is TRBV29-1 and J usage is TRBJ2-5; tentative D call: TRBD1 (5 bases). Germline V gene sequence: CDR1 SQVTM, CDR2 ANQGSEA. The CDR3 covers 12 residues. As DNA, the CDR3 is TGCAACGTTGCGGCAGGGCAAGAGACCCAGTACTTC. The encoded protein is CNVAAGQETQYF.

The chain links TRBV12-3 or TRBV12-4 to TRBJ2-3; weak D call: TRBD2 (5 bases). The CDR3 totals 17 residues. V shed 1 base and J shed 4 bases, with 18 bases lying between them. The CDR3 protein is CASSLGERQKHADTQYF. The DNA for the CDR3 is TGTGCCAGCAGTTTAGGGGAGCGACAAAAGCATGCAGATACGCAGTATTTT.

The chain uses TRBV5-1 and TRBJ2-3; D gene uncertain. Trimming pared 4 bases from V and 2 bases from J, leaving 11 bases between. Germline V gene lookup returns CDR1 SGHRS and CDR2 YFSETQ. The length of the CDR3 is 14 residues. The CDR3: CASSTAGLTDTQYF. In DNA form, the CDR3 reads TGCGCCAGCAGCACTGCAGGCCTCACAGATACGCAGTATTTT.

Note on this clonotype: The CDR3 carries no conserved terminal phenylalanine or tryptophan, so it likely arises from a read error. The gene calls are TRBV20-1 and TRBJ2-1, with TRBD2 as a possible D gene (5 bases). The CDR3 is made up of 12 amino acids. CDR1 DFQATT and CDR2 SNEGSKA come from the germline V gene (reference sequence). The V end was cut by 1 base, the J end by 10 bases, with 11 bases between. The CDR3 DNA is TGCAGTGCTAGAGCGTCTAGCCGCGAGCAGTTCTTA. Protein sequence: CSARASSREQFL.

This clonotype has a handful of counts. J is TRBJ2-1 and V is TRBV7-3; 8 nucleotides align to TRBD2. Per germline, CDR1 SGHTA and CDR2 FQGTGA. This CDR3 has 14 amino acids. V shed 2 bases and J 15 bases; nucleotides not matched to a gene: 12. The CDR3 loop reads CASSLGLAGSMVFF. The CDR3 nucleotides read TGTGCCAGCAGCTTAGGGCTAGCGGGTTCTATGGTGTTCTTC. The variable domain in full, completed from reference TRBV7-3 and TRBJ2-1, reads GAGVSQTPSNKVTEKGKYVELRCDPISGHTALYWYRQSLGQGPEFLIYFQGTGAADDSGLPNDRFFAVRPEGSVSTLKIQRTERGDSAVYLCASSLGLAGSMVFFGPGTRLTVL.

The genes are TRBV12-3 or TRBV12-4 and TRBJ2-4; D is possibly TRBD2 (6 bases). With 3 bases removed from V and 1 base from J, the gap between germline ends came to 16 bases. There are 17 residues in the CDR3. CDR3 sequence: CASSFLRDRHAKNIQYF. The CDR3 DNA follows: TGTGCCAGCAGTTTTCTGCGGGACCGCCACGCCAAAAACATTCAGTACTTC.

In its sample, this clonotype was seen once. The chain joins TRBV14 to TRBJ2-1; tentatively, D is TRBD2 (6 bases). Looked up from germline, CDR1 is SGHDN and CDR2 is FVKESK. The CDR3 sequence is 14 residues long. V dropped 3 bases and J dropped 7 bases, with 13 bases sitting between them. In DNA form, the CDR3 reads TGTGCCAGCAGCCAGGCGGGGAGGTGGAATGAGCAGTTCTTC. It is translated as CASSQAGRWNEQFF.

This clonotype came up a few times. This chain uses TRBV20-1 with TRBJ2-3; 8 nucleotides match TRBD1. After removal of 2 bases from V and 3 bases from J, the junction contained 1 base not matched to a gene. The CDR3 totals 13 residues. Germline lookup yields CDR1 DFQATT and CDR2 SNEGSKA (reference sequence). This CDR3 is CSARRQGTDTQYF. CDR3 DNA sequence: TGCAGTGCTAGAAGACAGGGGACAGATACGCAGTATTTT.

V and J are TRBV4-1 and TRBJ2-7; D is possibly TRBD2 (5 bases). The CDR3 is 15 residues long. The germline V and J ends were trimmed by 5 bases and 1 base, with 15 bases remaining between them. Germline V gene data show CDR1 as MGHRA and CDR2 as YSYEKL. CDR3 loop: CASSSLGSRSYEQYF. Written as DNA, the CDR3 is TGCGCCAGCAGCAGCCTGGGGAGTAGGTCCTACGAGCAGTACTTC.

The chain is built from TRBV21-1 and TRBJ2-1; the table's D call, TRBD1, was not checked against the DNA. TRBV21-1 is annotated as a pseudogene. CDR3 length: 18 residues. The CDR3 DNA is TGTGCCAGCAGCAACTCCACAGGGATGCGGGAGTACTACAATGAGCAGTTCTTC. Amino acids: CASSNSTGMREYYNEQFF.

This clonotype has at least ten counts. V is TRBV7-2 and J is TRBJ2-1; D is perhaps TRBD2 (5 bases). The CDR3 sequence is 15 residues long. Germline loops: CDR1 SGHTA, CDR2 FQGNSA. The V and J ends lost 5 bases and 5 bases respectively, with 16 bases between them. CDR3 protein: CASSREGLGHNEQFF. For the CDR3, the DNA is TGTGCCAGCAGCCGAGAGGGTCTAGGACACAATGAGCAGTTCTTC.

V is TRBV7-9 and J is TRBJ2-7; 8 bases line up with TRBD2. The CDR3 is made up of 18 amino acids. CDR1 is SEHNR and CDR2 is FQNEAQ in the germline V gene (reference sequence). Trimming at V came to 3 bases and at J to 2 bases, leaving 15 bases not matched to a gene. CDR3 bases: TGTGCCAGCAGCTTGAGCTCCGGGGGGGCCTCTTGGGCCTACGAGCAGTACTTC. Its protein product is CASSLSSGGASWAYEQYF. The complete variable domain, with remaining parts taken from reference TRBV7-9 and TRBJ2-7, reads DTGVSQNPRHKITKRGQNVTFRCDPISEHNRLYWYRQTLGQGPEFLTYFQNEAQLEKSRLLSDRFSAERPKGSFSTLEIQRTEQGDSAMYLCASSLSSGGASWAYEQYFGPGTRLTVT.

V usage is TRBV27 and J usage is TRBJ2-5; possible D gene TRBD1, 5 bases. CDR3 size: 14 residues. The V and J ends lost 0 bases and 3 bases respectively, with 8 bases between them. Germline CDR1 is MNHEY and CDR2 is SMNVEV (reference sequence). CDR3 DNA: TGTGCCAGCAGTTTATCATCAGGGAAAGAGACCCAGTACTTC. Translation: CASSLSSGKETQYF.

The chain is built from TRBV6-5 and TRBJ2-3; the match to TRBD1 covers 9 bases. The V and J ends lost 7 bases and 4 bases, in that order; junction bases with no gene match: 6. This CDR3 comprises 14 residues. Germline V gives CDR1 MNHEY, CDR2 SVGAGI. DNA for the CDR3: TGTGCCAGCAAGCTGGACAGGGGAGCAGATACGCAGTATTTT. This translates into CASKLDRGADTQYF.

The chain carries TRBV4-2 and TRBJ2-7; no definite D call. The CDR3 covers 15 residues. V dropped 0 bases and J dropped 1 base, with 10 bases sitting between them. The germline CDR1 and CDR2 sequences are LGHNA and YNFKEQ. The CDR3 here is CASSQDKSRSYEQYF. For the CDR3, the DNA is TGTGCCAGCAGCCAAGATAAGTCTCGGTCCTACGAGCAGTACTTC.

A few counts support this clonotype. The rearrangement uses TRBV6-1 and TRBJ1-4; 10 nucleotides line up with TRBD1. The CDR3 is made up of 14 amino acids. CDR1 MNHNS and CDR2 SASEGT come from the germline V gene. The trim removed 4 bases at V and 6 bases at J, leaving 2 bases unmatched. The CDR3 region has the DNA TGTGCCAGCAGTGCCGGGACAGGGGATGAAAAACTGTTTTTT. Translating gives CASSAGTGDEKLFF.

V is TRBV9 and J is TRBJ1-4; D perhaps matches TRBD1 (5 bases). V lost 3 bases and J 5 bases, leaving 11 bases between the germline ends. Germline V gene sequence: CDR1 SGDLS, CDR2 YYNGEE. The CDR3 consists of 14 residues. CDR3 amino acids: CASSENYRNEKLFF. The CDR3 DNA follows: TGTGCCAGCAGCGAAAACTACAGGAATGAAAAACTGTTTTTT.